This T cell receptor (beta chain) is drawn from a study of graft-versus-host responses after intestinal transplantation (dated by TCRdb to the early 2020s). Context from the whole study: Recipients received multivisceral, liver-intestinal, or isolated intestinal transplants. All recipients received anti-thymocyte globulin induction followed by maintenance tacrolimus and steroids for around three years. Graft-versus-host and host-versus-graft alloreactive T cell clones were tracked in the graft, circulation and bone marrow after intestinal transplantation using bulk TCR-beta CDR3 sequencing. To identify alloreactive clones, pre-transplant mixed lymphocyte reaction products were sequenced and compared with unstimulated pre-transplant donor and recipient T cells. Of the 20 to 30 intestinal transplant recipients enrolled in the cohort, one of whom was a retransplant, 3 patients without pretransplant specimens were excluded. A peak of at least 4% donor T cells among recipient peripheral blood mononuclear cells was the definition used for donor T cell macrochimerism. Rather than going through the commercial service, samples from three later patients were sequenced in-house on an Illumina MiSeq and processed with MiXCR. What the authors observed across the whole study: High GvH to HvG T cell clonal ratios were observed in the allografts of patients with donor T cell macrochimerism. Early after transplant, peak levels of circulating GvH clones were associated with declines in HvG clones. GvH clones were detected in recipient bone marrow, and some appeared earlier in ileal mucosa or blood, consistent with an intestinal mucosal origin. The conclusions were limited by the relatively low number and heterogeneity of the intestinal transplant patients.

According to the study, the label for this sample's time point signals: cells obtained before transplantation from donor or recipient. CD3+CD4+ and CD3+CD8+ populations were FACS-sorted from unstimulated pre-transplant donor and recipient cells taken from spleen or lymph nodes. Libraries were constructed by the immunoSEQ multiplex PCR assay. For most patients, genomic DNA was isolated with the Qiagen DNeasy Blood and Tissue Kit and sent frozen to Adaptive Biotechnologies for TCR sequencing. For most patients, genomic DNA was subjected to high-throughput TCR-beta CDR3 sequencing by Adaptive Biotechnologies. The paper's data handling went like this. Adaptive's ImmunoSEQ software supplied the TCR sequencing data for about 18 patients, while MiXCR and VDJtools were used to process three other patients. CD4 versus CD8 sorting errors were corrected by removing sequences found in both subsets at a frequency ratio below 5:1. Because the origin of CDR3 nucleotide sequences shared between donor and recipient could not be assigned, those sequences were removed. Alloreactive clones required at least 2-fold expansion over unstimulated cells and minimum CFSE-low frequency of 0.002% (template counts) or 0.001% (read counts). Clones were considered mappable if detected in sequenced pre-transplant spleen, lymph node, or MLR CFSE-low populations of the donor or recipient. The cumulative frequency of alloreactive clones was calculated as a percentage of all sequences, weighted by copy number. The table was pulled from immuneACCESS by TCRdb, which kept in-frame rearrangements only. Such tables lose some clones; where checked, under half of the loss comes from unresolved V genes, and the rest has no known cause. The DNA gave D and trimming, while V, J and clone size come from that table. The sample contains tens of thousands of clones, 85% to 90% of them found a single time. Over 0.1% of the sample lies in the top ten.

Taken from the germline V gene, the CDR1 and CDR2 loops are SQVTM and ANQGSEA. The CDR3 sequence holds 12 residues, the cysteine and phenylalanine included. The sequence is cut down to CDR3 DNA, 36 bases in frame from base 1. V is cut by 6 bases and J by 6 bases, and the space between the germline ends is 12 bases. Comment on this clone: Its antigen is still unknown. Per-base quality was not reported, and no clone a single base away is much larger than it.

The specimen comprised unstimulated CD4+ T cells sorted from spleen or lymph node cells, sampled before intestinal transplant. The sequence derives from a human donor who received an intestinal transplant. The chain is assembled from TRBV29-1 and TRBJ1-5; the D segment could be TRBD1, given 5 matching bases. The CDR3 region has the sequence CSVSWGSQPQHF. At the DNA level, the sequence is TGCAGCGTATCGTGGGGCAGTCAGCCCCAGCATTTT.